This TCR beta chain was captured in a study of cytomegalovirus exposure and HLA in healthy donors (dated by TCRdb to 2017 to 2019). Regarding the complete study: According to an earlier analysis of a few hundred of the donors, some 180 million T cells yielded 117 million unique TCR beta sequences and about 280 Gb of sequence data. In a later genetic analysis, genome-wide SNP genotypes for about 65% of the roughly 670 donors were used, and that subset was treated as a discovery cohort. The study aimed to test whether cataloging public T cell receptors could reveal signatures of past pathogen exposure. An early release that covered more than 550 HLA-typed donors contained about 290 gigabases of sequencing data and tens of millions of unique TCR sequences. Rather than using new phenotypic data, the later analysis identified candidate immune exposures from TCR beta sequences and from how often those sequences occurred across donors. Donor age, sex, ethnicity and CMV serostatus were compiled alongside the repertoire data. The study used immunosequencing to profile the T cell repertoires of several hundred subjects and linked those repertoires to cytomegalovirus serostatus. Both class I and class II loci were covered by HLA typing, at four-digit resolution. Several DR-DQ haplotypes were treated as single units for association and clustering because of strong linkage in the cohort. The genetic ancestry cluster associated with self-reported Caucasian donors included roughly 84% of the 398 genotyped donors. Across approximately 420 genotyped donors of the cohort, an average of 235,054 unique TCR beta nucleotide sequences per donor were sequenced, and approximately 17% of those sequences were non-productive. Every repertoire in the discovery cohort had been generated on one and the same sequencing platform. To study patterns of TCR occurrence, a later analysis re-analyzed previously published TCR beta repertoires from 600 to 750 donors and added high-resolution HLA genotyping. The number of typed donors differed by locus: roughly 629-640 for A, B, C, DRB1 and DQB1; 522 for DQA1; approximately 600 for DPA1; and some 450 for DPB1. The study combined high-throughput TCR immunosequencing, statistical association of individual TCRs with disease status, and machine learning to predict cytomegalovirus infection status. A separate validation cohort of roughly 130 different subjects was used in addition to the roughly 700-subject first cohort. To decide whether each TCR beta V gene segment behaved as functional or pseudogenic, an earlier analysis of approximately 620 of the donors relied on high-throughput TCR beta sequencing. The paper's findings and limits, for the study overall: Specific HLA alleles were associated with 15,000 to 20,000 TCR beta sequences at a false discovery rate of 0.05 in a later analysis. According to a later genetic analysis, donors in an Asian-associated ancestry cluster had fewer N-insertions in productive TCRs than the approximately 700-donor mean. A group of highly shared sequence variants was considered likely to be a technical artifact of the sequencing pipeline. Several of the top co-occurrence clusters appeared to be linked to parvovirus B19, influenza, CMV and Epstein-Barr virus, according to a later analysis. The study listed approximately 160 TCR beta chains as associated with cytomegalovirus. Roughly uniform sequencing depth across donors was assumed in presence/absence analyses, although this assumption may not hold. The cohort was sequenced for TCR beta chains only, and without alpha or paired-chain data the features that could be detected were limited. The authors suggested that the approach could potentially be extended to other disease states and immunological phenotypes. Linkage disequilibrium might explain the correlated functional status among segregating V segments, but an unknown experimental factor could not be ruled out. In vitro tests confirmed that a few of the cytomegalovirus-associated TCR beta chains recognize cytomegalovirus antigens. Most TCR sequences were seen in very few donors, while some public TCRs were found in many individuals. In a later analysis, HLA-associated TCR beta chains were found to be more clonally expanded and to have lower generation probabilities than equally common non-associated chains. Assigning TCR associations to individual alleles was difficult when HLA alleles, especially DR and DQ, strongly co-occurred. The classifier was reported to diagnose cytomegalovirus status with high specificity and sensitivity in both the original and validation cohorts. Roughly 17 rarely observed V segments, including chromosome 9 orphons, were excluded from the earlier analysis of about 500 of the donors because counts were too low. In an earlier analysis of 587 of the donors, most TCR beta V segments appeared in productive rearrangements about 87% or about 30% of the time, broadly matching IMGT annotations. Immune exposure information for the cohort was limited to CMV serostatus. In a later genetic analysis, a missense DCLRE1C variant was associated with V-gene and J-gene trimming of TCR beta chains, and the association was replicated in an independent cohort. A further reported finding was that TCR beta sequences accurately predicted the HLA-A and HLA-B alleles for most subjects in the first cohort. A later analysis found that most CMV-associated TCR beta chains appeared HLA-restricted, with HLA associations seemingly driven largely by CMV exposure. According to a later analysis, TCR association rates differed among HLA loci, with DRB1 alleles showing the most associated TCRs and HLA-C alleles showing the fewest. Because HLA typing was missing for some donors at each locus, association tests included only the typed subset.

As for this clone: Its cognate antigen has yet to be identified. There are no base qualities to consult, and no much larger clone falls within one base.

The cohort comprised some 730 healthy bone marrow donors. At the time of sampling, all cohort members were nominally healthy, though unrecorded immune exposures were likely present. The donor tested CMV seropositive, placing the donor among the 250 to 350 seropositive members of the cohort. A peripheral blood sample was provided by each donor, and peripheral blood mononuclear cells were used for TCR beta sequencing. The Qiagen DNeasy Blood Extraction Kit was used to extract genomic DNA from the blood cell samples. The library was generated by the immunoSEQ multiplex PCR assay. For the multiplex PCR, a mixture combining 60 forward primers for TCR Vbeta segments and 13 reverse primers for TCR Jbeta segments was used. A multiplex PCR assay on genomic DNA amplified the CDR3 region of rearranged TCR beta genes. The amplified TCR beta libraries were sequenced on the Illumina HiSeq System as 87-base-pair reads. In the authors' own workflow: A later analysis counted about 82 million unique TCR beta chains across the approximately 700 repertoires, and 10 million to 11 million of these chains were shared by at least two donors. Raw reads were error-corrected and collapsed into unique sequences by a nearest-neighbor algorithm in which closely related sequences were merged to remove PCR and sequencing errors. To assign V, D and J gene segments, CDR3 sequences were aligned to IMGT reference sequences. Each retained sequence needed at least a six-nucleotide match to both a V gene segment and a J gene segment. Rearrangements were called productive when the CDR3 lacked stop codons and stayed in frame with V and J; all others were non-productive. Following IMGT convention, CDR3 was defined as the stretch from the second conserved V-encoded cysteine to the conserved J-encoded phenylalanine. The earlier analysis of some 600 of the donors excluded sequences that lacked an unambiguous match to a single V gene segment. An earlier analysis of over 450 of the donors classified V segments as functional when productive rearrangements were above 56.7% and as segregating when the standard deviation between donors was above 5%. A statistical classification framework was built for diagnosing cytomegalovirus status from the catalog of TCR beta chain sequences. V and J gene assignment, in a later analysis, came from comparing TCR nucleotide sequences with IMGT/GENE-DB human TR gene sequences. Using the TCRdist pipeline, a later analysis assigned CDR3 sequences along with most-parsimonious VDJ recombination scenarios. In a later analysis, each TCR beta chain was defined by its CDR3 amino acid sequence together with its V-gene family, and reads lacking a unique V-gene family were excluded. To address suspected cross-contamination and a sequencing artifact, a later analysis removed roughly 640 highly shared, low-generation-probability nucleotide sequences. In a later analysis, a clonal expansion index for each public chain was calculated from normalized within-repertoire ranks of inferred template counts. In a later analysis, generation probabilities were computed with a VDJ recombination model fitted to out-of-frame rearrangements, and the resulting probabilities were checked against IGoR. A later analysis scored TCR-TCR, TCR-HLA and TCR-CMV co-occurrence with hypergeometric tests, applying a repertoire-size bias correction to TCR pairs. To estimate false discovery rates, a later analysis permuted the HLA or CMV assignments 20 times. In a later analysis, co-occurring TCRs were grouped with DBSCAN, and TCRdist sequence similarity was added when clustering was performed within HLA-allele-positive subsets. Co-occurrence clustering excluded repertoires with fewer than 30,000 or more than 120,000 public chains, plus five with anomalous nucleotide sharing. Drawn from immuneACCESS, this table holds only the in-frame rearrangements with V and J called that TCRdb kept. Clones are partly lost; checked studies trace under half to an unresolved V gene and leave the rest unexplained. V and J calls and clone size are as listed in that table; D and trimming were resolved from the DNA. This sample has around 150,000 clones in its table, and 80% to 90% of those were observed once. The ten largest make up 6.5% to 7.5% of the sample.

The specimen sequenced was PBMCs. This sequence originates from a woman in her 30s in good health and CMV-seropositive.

The CDR3 region reads CASSLGWGLIHNEQFF. The DNA sequence is TGTGCCAGCAGCTTAGGATGGGGACTAATACACAATGAGCAGTTCTTC. The chain was built from TRBV7-6 and TRBJ2-1, with 7 bases matching TRBD2. The CDR3 starts with the cysteine, ends with the phenylalanine, and has 16 residues. The DNA shown is the 48-base CDR3, in frame from base 1. V ends up 1 base short and J 5 bases short, with an unmatched junction base count of 8. Looking up the germline V gene yields CDR1 SGHVS and CDR2 FNYEAQ.